This TCR beta chain was captured in a study of T cell responses to AZD1222 COVID-19 vaccine. Some clones are missing from TCRdb's copy, which holds only in-frame ones; the method was immunoSEQ multiplex PCR. The table has approximately 110,000 clones, 91% seen once. Note on this clone: As yet, its antigen is unknown.

Study-level results: Unmutated variant regions are reportedly the target of nearly half of TCRs that are spike-specific.

Sample: peripheral blood, taken on day 0 of AZD1222 vaccination. This sequence was found in an adult in good health.

The CDR3 here is CASSLALAGLDQPQHF. CDR3 nucleotide sequence: TGTGCCAGCAGCTTAGCTCTGGCAGGGTTGGATCAGCCCCAGCATTTT. The V and J genes are TRBV7-9 and TRBJ1-5; the D gene is possibly TRBD1 (5 bases). The CDR3 runs 16 residues. With 0 bases removed from V and 5 bases from J, the gap between germline ends came to 14 bases. Germline CDR1 and CDR2: SEHNR and FQNEAQ (reference sequence).